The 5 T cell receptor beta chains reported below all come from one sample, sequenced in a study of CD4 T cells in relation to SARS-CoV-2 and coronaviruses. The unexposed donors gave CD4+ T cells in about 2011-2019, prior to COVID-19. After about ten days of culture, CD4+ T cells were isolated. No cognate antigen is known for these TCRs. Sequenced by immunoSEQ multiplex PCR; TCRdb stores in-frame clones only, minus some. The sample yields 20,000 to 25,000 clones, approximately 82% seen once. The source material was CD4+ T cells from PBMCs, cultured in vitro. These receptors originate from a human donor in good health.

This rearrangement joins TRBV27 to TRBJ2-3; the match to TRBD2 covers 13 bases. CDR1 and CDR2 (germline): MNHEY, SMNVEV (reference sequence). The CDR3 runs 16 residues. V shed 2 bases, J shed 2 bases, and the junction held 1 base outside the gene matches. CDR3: CASSLGTSGNTDTQYF. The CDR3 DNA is TGTGCCAGCAGTTTAGGGACTAGCGGGAACACAGATACGCAGTATTTT.

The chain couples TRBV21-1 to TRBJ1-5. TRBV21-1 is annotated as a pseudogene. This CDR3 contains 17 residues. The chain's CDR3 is CASSKAPNFLYCEPQHF. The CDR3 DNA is TGTGCCAGCAGCAAAGCGCCAAATTTTCTCTACTGCGAGCCCCAGCATTTT.

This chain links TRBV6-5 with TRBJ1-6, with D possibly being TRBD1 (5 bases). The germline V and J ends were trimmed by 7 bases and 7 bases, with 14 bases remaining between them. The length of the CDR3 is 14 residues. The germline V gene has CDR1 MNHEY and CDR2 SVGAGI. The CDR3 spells CASMMGVLNSPLHF. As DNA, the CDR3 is TGTGCCAGCATGATGGGGGTCCTAAATTCACCCCTCCACTTT.

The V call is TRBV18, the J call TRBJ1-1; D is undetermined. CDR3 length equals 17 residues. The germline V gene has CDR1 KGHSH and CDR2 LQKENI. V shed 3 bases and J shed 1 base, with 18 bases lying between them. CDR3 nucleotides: TGTGCCAGCTCACCGCAGGAGCTCGGGTCGGAGAACACTGAAGCTTTCTTT. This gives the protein CASSPQELGSENTEAFF.

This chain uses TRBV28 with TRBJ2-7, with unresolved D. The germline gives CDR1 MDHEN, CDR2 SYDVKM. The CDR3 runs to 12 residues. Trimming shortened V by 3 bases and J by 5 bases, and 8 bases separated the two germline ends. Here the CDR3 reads CASSFTMNEQYF. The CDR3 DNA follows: TGTGCCAGCAGTTTTACGATGAACGAGCAGTACTTC.